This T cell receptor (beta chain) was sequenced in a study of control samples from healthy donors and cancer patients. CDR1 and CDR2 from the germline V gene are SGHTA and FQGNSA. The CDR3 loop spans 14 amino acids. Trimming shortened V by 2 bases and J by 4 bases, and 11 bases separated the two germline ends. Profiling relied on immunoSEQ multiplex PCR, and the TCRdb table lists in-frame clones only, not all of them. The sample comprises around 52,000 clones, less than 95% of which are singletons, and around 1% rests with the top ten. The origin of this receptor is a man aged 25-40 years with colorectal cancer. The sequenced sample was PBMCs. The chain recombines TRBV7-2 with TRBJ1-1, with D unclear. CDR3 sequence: CASSLPPQVTEAFF. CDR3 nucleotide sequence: TGTGCCAGCAGCTTACCCCCCCAGGTCACTGAAGCTTTCTTT.